This T cell receptor (beta chain) was identified during a study of cytomegalovirus exposure and HLA in healthy donors. About the study: The study placed about 86% of its approximately 400 genotyped donors in the Caucasian-associated ancestry cluster.

The CDR3 extends over 16 amino acids. V dropped 5 bases and J dropped 0; count of bases not matched to a gene: 7. From germline, CDR1 is SEHNR and CDR2 FQNEAQ (reference sequence). Study-level results: It was shown in a later analysis that HLA-associated TCR beta chains were more clonally expanded than other, equally common chains. When analyzed later, the rates of TCR association showed variation by HLA locus, with DRB1 the most and HLA-C the fewest.

A multiplex PCR was run with 60 Vbeta primers and 13 Jbeta primers. TCRdb's copy holds only in-frame clones and misses some; the assay was immunoSEQ multiplex PCR. This sample has approximately 210,000 clones, with about 77% found just once. As concerns this clone: Its antigen is still unknown.

The V call is TRBV7-9, the J call TRBJ2-1, with 7 bases aligning to TRBD2. Input material: PBMCs. This clonotype was sampled from a woman aged 30 to 39 in good health and CMV-seropositive. CDR3 region: CASSRRGMGSYNEQFF. The DNA of the CDR3 is TGTGCCAGCAGCAGGCGGGGGATGGGCTCCTACAATGAGCAGTTCTTC.